Below are 23 T cell receptor beta chains sequenced from a single sample in a study of T-cell memory formation after mild COVID-19 (dated by TCRdb to about 2021). Libraries were made using 5' RACE. TCRdb names Illumina NovaSeq 6000 as the instrument used. TCRdb reran the public reads through fastp at Q25 and MiXCR, keeping productive beta chains. Every distinct CDR3 protein forms one entry, paired with its most common genes and DNA. Counted in this sample were fewer than 250,000 distinct CDR3 sequences; 8% to 11% of them appeared once. The ten largest account for approximately 2.8% of the sample. Specimen: PBMCs or a T cell subset sorted from them (not recorded which). These receptors were obtained from a man aged 18 to 30 who had mild COVID-19 (a few samples of this study predate the infection). The sample titles of this study are shuffled in the database, so cell type and time point are left out; the donor was told from shared clones.

This clonotype was seen more than once but under ten times. V usage is TRBV5-6 and J usage is TRBJ1-1; 10 bases map to TRBD1. J lost 10 bases, V lost 2 bases, and 11 bases had no gene match. This CDR3 is 15 amino acids long. Germline V CDR1 and CDR2: SGHDT, YYEEEE. CDR3 nucleotide sequence: TGTGCCAGCAGCTTCGTCCGGACAGGGGGACCGGGAGCTTTCTTT. This encodes CASSFVRTGGPGAFF.

This clonotype was observed a handful of times. This chain uses TRBV6-6 with TRBJ1-3, with unresolved D. Germline loops: CDR1 MNHNY, CDR2 SVGAGI (reference sequence). The CDR3 loop spans 16 amino acids. Trimming removed 2 bases from V and 0 bases from J, with 11 bases in between. CDR3 sequence (DNA): TGTGCCAGCAGTTACGGGCGGGCCTACTCTGGAAACACCATATATTTT. It is translated as CASSYGRAYSGNTIYF.

A few counts support this clonotype. V and J are TRBV27 and TRBJ1-2; TRBD1 matches 7 bases. The germline gives CDR1 MNHEY, CDR2 SMNVEV (reference sequence). This CDR3 region has 15 residues. J gave up 4 bases and V 5 bases, and 10 bases lay outside the gene matches. CDR3 coding DNA: TGTGCCAGCAGTCCGGGGACAGCCCCTCCCTATGGCTACACCTTC. It yields the protein CASSPGTAPPYGYTF.

The gene calls are TRBV18 and TRBJ2-7; D possibly corresponds to TRBD1 (5 bases). The CDR3 loop spans 15 amino acids. Trimming took 1 base from V and 7 from J, leaving 17 bases between them. From germline, CDR1 is KGHSH and CDR2 LQKENI. This chain's CDR3 is CASSPQGQGVWEQYV. The DNA of the CDR3 is TGTGCCAGCTCACCACAGGGCCAAGGGGTGTGGGAGCAGTACGTC.

This clonotype was counted only a few times. The chain links TRBV7-6 to TRBJ2-2; D perhaps matches TRBD1 (6 bases). Trimming left V 4 bases short and J 0 bases short, with 18 bases between. The germline gives CDR1 SGHVS, CDR2 FNYEAQ. The CDR3 is 18 amino acids. CDR3 region: CASSSNPPGAANTGELFF. The DNA for the CDR3 is TGTGCCAGCAGCTCTAACCCTCCAGGGGCCGCGAACACCGGGGAGCTGTTTTTT.

In its sample, this clonotype was seen a few times. The J gene is TRBJ1-6, the V gene TRBV13; TRBD1 matches at 8 bases. CDR1 PRHDT and CDR2 FYEKMQ come from the germline V gene (reference sequence). The CDR3 runs to 14 residues. The V gene end was trimmed by 5 bases and the J gene end by 11 bases; junction bases not matched to a gene: 8. CDR3 in amino acids: CASSTDRGYPPLHF. In nucleotides, the CDR3 is TGTGCCAGCAGCACCGACAGGGGTTATCCACCCCTCCACTTT.

At least ten counts were recorded for this clonotype. The chain has TRBV7-3 and TRBJ1-6; no reliable D call. In germline, CDR1 is SGHTA, CDR2 FQGTGA. The CDR3 is made up of 13 amino acids. V dropped 5 bases and J dropped 13 bases, with 15 bases sitting between them. The DNA of the CDR3 is TGTGCCAGCAGCCAAAGCGAATTATCTCCCCTCCACTTT. Translation: CASSQSELSPLHF.

This clonotype was seen only a few times. V is TRBV5-1 and J is TRBJ2-1, with 7 bases fitting TRBD1. Germline V gene lookup returns CDR1 SGHRS and CDR2 YFSETQ. This CDR3 has 14 residues. Losses at the gene ends were 4 bases for V and 5 bases for J; bases not matched to a gene: 6. DNA of the CDR3: TGCGCCAGCAGCCACCCCACAGGGGACAATGAGCAGTTCTTC. Amino acids: CASSHPTGDNEQFF.

The chain links TRBV9 to TRBJ1-2; 9 bases are shared with TRBD1. Trimming cost V 4 bases and J 6 bases; bases outside gene matches: 10. The V gene's germline CDR1 is SGDLS and CDR2 YYNGEE. CDR3 length: 15 amino acids. The chain's CDR3 is CASSPLGQGFDGYTF. The CDR3 DNA follows: TGTGCCAGCAGCCCGTTGGGACAGGGATTCGATGGCTACACCTTC.

Many counts were recorded for this clonotype. This rearrangement joins TRBV9 to TRBJ2-3; D is unclear. V was clipped by 0 bases and J by 6 bases, with 11 bases between them. The CDR3 spans 14 residues. Germline values: CDR1 SGDLS, CDR2 YYNGEE. CDR3 amino acids: CASSVVPVPDTQYF. DNA for the CDR3: TGTGCCAGCAGCGTAGTACCGGTCCCGGATACGCAGTATTTT. Combining the CDR3 with reference TRBV9 and TRBJ2-3 gives the whole variable domain DSGVTQTPKHLITATGQRVTLRCSPRSGDLSVYWYQQSLDQGLQFLIQYYNGEERAKGNILERFSAQQFPDLHSELNLSSLELGDSALYFCASSVVPVPDTQYFGPGTRLTVL.

J is TRBJ1-1 and V is TRBV7-8; no definite D call. The CDR3 contains 17 residues. Deletions cut 5 bases from V and 0 bases from J, with 19 bases between. Germline V gives CDR1 SGHVS, CDR2 FQNEAQ. CDR3 sequence: CASSQVGGLVLNTEAFF. The DNA of the CDR3 is TGTGCCAGCAGCCAGGTCGGCGGACTTGTTTTGAACACTGAAGCTTTCTTT.

J is TRBJ2-5 and V is TRBV20-1, with TRBD2 matching over 12 bases. The CDR3 covers 14 residues. Germline trimming cut 5 bases from V and 5 bases from J; bases unmatched to any gene: 6. From germline, CDR1 is DFQATT and CDR2 SNEGSKA (reference sequence). The CDR3 DNA reads as TGCAGTGCTGGGCTAGCGGGGGGGCGGGAGACCCAGTACTTC. Translated, it gives CSAGLAGGRETQYF.

There are many counts of this clonotype. The rearrangement uses TRBV9 and TRBJ2-5; 13 nucleotides agree with TRBD2. This CDR3 comprises 15 residues. V trimming: 2 bases; J trimming: 3 bases; junction bases outside the gene matches: 1. Germline loops: CDR1 SGDLS, CDR2 YYNGEE. CDR3 bases: TGTGCCAGCAGCGTCGGACTAGCGGGGGAAGAGACCCAGTACTTC. Encoded protein: CASSVGLAGEETQYF.

This chain connects TRBV20-1 to TRBJ1-5; the D gene is possibly TRBD1 (6 bases). The CDR3 is made up of 15 amino acids. CDR1 is DFQATT, CDR2 SNEGSKA, per germline (reference sequence). Trimming shortened V by 1 base and J by 7 bases, and 17 bases separated the two germline ends. Here the CDR3 DNA reads TGCAGTGCTAGAGCCCCCACAGGGCTTGGGCAGCCCCAGCATTTT. Translated, it gives CSARAPTGLGQPQHF.

This clonotype was seen at least ten times. The J gene is TRBJ2-3, the V gene TRBV10-3; 9 bases line up with TRBD1. Germline V gene data show CDR1 as ENHRY and CDR2 as SYGVKD. V lost 6 bases and J lost 5; bases outside the gene matches: 12. This CDR3 has 16 amino acids. The CDR3 coding sequence is TGTGCCATCAGGCCAACCTCGACAGGGGGGAGAGATACGCAGTATTTT. As protein: CAIRPTSTGGRDTQYF.

The chain couples TRBV7-8 to TRBJ1-2, with 7 positions matching TRBD1. Germline assignment: CDR1 SGHVS and CDR2 FQNEAQ. V lost 4 bases to trimming and J lost 8 bases; unmatched junction nucleotides: 10. The CDR3 spans 14 residues. CDR3 protein: CASSSDRATGGYTF. CDR3 sequence (DNA): TGTGCCAGCAGCTCTGACAGGGCCACGGGGGGCTACACCTTC.

This clonotype has ten or more counts. The chain links TRBV6-5 to TRBJ1-6; unclear D gene. The CDR3 is 13 amino acids. Looked up from germline, CDR1 is MNHEY and CDR2 is SVGAGI. With 5 bases removed from V and 7 bases from J, the gap between germline ends came to 9 bases. The CDR3 here is CASSQQENSPLHF. CDR3 sequence (DNA): TGTGCCAGCAGTCAACAAGAGAATTCACCCCTCCACTTT.

This clonotype has just a few counts. The chain joins TRBV7-2 to TRBJ1-6; TRBD1 agrees at 8 bases. The V gene's germline CDR1 is SGHTA and CDR2 FQGNSA. Losses at the gene ends were 1 base for V and 6 bases for J; bases not matched to a gene: 8. The CDR3 loop spans 17 amino acids. The CDR3 loop is CASSLGNPGQANSPLHF. In nucleotides, the CDR3 is TGTGCCAGCAGCTTAGGCAATCCGGGACAGGCTAATTCACCCCTCCACTTT. Drawing the rest from reference TRBV7-2 and TRBJ1-6, the complete variable domain is GAGVSQSPSNKVTEKGKDVELRCDPISGHTALYWYRQSLGQGLEFLIYFQGNSAPDKSGLPSDRFSAERTGGSVSTLTIQRTQQEDSAVYLCASSLGNPGQANSPLHFGNGTRLTVT.

In its sample, this clonotype was seen a few times. The chain combines TRBV19 with TRBJ1-2; D gene uncertain. Germline CDR1 LNHDA, CDR2 SQIVND (reference sequence). V gave up 5 bases and J gave up 7 bases, with 17 bases separating them. The CDR3 consists of 14 residues. CDR3 coding DNA: TGTGCCAGTAGTCTCCGGACCCCTCGGGGTGGCTACACCTTC. Its protein product is CASSLRTPRGGYTF.

This sequence joins TRBV20-1 and TRBJ2-3; D unresolved. V was cut by 6 bases and J by 2 bases, with 15 bases left in between. In germline, CDR1 is DFQATT, CDR2 SNEGSKA (reference sequence). This CDR3 spans 14 amino acids. The CDR3: CSAIKEVHTDTQYF. The CDR3 nucleotides read TGCAGTGCCATCAAGGAAGTACACACAGATACGCAGTATTTT.

The chain has TRBV6-2 or TRBV6-3 and TRBJ2-1, with 7 bases that match TRBD2. CDR3 length: 14 residues. Trimming at V came to 4 bases and at J to 3 bases, leaving 3 bases not matched to a gene. From germline, CDR1 is MNHEY and CDR2 SVGEGT. The CDR3 sequence: CASSSGTNYNEQFF. CDR3 in DNA: TGTGCCAGCAGTTCCGGGACTAACTACAATGAGCAGTTCTTC.

This chain connects TRBV12-3 or TRBV12-4 to TRBJ2-2; 7 bases are a match to TRBD1. V lost 6 bases to trimming and J lost 1 base; unmatched junction nucleotides: 5. The CDR3 length is 15 residues. Here the CDR3 reads CASRTGTVNTGELFF. The CDR3 nucleotides are TGTGCCAGCAGGACCGGGACAGTGAACACCGGGGAGCTGTTTTTT.

The chain carries TRBV4-3 and TRBJ1-6; D is possibly TRBD1 (5 bases). V was shortened by 0 bases and J by 8 bases, with 11 bases between the two germline ends. The length of the CDR3 is 15 residues. Germline CDR1 reads LGHNA; CDR2 reads YSLEER. In DNA, the CDR3 is TGCGCCAGCAGCCAAGATCAGCAGGGCCATTCACCCCTCCACTTT. Protein: CASSQDQQGHSPLHF.